This TCR beta chain was retrieved from a study of blood T cells in healthy people across ages. Alongside a J-beta primer mix, a sample-barcoded 5' primer served in a second PCR lasting about 6 to 12 cycles. Every cDNA molecule carried a tag from a template-switch adaptor bearing 12 random nucleotides. Researchers report that each sample yielded at least 3 million CDR3-containing paired-end reads. TCRdb re-derived calls from the 5' RACE reads in MiXCR, one entry per CDR3 protein. The sample has about 580,000 distinct CDR3 sequences; around half are singletons. CDR3 length: 15 amino acids. Trimming took 2 bases from V and 0 from J, leaving 8 bases between them. Germline V gives CDR1 SEHNR, CDR2 FQNEAQ (reference sequence).

The sample comprised blood. This chain connects TRBV7-9 to TRBJ2-1; D gene ambiguous. This clonotype originated in an older man in good health. The CDR3 DNA sequence: TGTGCCAGCAGCTTAAACCGCGACTCCTACAATGAGCAGTTCTTC. It encodes CASSLNRDSYNEQFF.